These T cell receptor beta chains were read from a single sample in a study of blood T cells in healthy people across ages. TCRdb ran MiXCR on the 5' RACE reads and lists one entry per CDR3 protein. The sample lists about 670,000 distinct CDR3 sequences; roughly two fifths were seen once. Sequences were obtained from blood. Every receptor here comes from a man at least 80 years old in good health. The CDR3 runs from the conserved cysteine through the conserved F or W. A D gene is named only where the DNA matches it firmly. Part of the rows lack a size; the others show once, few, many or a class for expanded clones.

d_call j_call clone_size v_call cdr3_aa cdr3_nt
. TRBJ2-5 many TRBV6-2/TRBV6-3 CASRLWTAETQYF TGTGCCAGCAGACTGTGGACAGCAGAGACCCAGTACTTC
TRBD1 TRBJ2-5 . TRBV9 CASSPRQGSSEETQYF TGTGCCAGCAGTCCTAGACAGGGAAGCTCGGAAGAGACCCAGTACTTC
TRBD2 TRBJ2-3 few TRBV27 CASRGEGWTDTQYF TGTGCCAGCAGGGGGGAGGGGTGGACAGATACGCAGTATTTT
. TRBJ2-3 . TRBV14 CASSQVAPGGGLDTQYF TGTGCCAGCAGCCAAGTTGCCCCAGGGGGAGGCCTCGATACGCAGTATTTT
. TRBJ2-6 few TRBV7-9 CASSYQGGGSGANVLTF TGTGCCAGCAGCTACCAAGGGGGGGGATCCGGGGCCAACGTCCTGACTTTC
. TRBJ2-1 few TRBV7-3 CASSLYAAAQYEQFF TGTGCCAGCAGCTTATACGCAGCGGCTCAGTATGAGCAGTTCTTC
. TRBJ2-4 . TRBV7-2 CASSLALSGERRNIQYF TGTGCCAGCAGCTTAGCGCTGAGTGGGGAGAGGAGGAACATTCAGTACTTC
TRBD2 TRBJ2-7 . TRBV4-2 CASSQVPWGGGEQYF TGTGCCAGCAGCCAAGTCCCCTGGGGGGGGGGCGAGCAGTACTTC
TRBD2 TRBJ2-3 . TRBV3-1 CASSHARSGGADTQYF TGTGCCAGCAGCCATGCCCGCAGCGGGGGGGCTGATACGCAGTATTTT
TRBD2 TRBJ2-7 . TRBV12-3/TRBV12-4 CASSLSSGGGYEQYF TGTGCCAGCAGTTTATCTTCGGGAGGTGGATACGAGCAGTACTTC
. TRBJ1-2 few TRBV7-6 CASSLDGGADNGYTF TGTGCCAGCAGCTTAGATGGGGGCGCCGACAATGGCTACACCTTC
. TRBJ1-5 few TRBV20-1 CSARPGTISQPQHF TGCAGTGCTAGGCCCGGGACCATTAGTCAGCCCCAGCATTTT
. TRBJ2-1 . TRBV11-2 CASSLDRGSGGGGMNEQFF TGTGCCAGCAGCTTAGATAGGGGGTCAGGCGGGGGAGGAATGAATGAGCAGTTCTTC
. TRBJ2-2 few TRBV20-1 CSVYGARRHTGELFF TGCAGTGTCTATGGGGCACGTAGACACACCGGGGAGCTGTTTTTT
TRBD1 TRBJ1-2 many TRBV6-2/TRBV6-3 CASSLRTGPYGYTF TGTGCCAGCAGTTTGAGGACAGGGCCCTATGGCTACACCTTC
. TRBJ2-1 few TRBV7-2 CASSLGLTNEQFF TGTGCCAGCAGCTTGGGACTTACGAATGAGCAGTTCTTC
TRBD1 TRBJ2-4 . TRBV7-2 CASSSGQGDIQYF TGTGCCAGCAGCTCGGGACAGGGAGACATTCAGTACTTC
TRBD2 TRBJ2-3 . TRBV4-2 CASSQGPGAGVGGDTQYF TGTGCCAGCAGCCAAGGTCCTGGAGCGGGAGTTGGGGGAGATACGCAGTATTTT
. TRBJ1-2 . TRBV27 CASSPRTAAYGYTF TGTGCCAGCAGTCCCCGGACTGCGGCTTATGGCTACACCTTC
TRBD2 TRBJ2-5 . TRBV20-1 CSARDLLAGVSYNEQYF TGCAGTGCTAGAGATTTACTAGCGGGGGTTTCCTACAATGAGCAGTACTTC
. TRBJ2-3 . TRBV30 CAWSVGQGLTDTQYF TGTGCCTGGAGTGTAGGACAGGGACTAACAGATACGCAGTATTTT
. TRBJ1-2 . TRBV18 CASSPVLGSTNYGYTF TGTGCCAGCTCACCCGTGCTGGGGAGTACTAACTATGGCTACACCTTC
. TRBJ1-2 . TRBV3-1 CASSHKGRRTAYGYTF TGTGCCAGCAGCCACAAGGGACGGAGAACCGCGTATGGCTACACCTTC
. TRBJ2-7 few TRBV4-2 CASSQEEGRYEQYF TGTGCCAGCAGCCAAGAAGAGGGGAGGTACGAGCAGTACTTC